This section outlines one T cell receptor (beta chain) sequence together with its context. This entry belongs to a study of cytomegalovirus exposure and HLA in healthy donors. V shed 5 bases and J 7 bases; nucleotides not matched to a gene: 11. The CDR3 is 15 amino acids. The V gene's germline CDR1 is SNHLY and CDR2 FYNNEI. The PCR had 60 Vbeta and 13 Jbeta primers. The repertoire was sequenced with immunoSEQ multiplex PCR; TCRdb's copy has only in-frame clones and lacks some. The table has some 110,000 clones, over 60% seen once; the top ten hold over 2%. This rearrangement joins TRBV2 to TRBJ1-5; 7 bases map to TRBD1. Sequencing was carried out using PBMCs. The receptor was derived from a woman aged 30 to 39 in good health and CMV-seronegative. CDR3 sequence: CASSSRQGQGQPQHF. Here the CDR3 DNA reads TGTGCCAGCAGTTCCAGACAGGGTCAAGGACAGCCCCAGCATTTT.